This T cell receptor (beta chain) was identified during a study of CXCR3-negative and CXCR3-positive naive CD8 T cells. In the study overall: Across all libraries, TRB reads numbered about 135 million, with about 1.5 +/- 0.3 million in each library.

About this clonotype itself: The antigen is unknown.

Findings and caveats of the study: Similar TRBV-TRBJ usage characterized naive CXCR3-negative and CXCR3-positive cells; memory cells differed. Naive CXCR3-positive cells had TRB CDR3s more hydrophobic than those of CXCR3-negative naive cells.

Cells classed as naive CD8+ T cells were CD45RO-CCR7+CD27+CD95-. The CDR3 extends over 14 amino acids. CDR1 SEHNR and CDR2 FQNEAQ come from the germline V gene (reference sequence). Via 5' RACE with UMI labels, TRB cDNA libraries were prepared. One entry per CDR3 protein, without DNA, is what TCRdb gives after re-calling the 5' RACE reads. This table lists roughly 130,000 distinct CDR3 sequences. This TCR was recovered from a human donor in good health. Some clones in this sample may be carry-over from other donors' samples. The rearrangement links TRBV7-9 to TRBJ2-1; with no DNA, the TCRdb D assignment of TRBD2 cannot be verified. Sequenced: naive CXCR3+ CD8+ T cells from blood. Subset reported: CD45RO-CCR7+CD27+CD95- naive CD8+ T cells expressing CXCR3 (TNR3+). The CDR3 here is CASSNTLAYNEQFF.